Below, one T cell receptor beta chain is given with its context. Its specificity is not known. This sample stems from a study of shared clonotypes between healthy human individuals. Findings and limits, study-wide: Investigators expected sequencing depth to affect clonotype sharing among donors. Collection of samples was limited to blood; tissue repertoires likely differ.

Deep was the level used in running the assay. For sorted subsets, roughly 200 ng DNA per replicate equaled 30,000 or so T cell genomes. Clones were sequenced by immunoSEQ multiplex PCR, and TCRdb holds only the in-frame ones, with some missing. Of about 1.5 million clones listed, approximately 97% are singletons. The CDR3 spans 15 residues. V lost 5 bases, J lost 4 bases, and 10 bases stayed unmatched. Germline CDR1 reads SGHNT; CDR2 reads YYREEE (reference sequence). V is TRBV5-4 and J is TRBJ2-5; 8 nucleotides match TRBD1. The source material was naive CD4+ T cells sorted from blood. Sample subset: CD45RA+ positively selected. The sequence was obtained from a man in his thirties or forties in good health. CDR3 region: CASSQKTGEAETQYF. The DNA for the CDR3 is TGTGCCAGCAGTCAGAAGACAGGGGAGGCAGAGACCCAGTACTTC. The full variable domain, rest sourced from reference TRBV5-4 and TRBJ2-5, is ETGVTQSPTHLIKTRGQQVTLRCSSQSGHNTVSWYQQALGQGPQFIFQYYREEENGRGNFPPRFSGLQFPNYSSELNVNALELDDSALYLCASSQKTGEAETQYFGPGTRLLVL.